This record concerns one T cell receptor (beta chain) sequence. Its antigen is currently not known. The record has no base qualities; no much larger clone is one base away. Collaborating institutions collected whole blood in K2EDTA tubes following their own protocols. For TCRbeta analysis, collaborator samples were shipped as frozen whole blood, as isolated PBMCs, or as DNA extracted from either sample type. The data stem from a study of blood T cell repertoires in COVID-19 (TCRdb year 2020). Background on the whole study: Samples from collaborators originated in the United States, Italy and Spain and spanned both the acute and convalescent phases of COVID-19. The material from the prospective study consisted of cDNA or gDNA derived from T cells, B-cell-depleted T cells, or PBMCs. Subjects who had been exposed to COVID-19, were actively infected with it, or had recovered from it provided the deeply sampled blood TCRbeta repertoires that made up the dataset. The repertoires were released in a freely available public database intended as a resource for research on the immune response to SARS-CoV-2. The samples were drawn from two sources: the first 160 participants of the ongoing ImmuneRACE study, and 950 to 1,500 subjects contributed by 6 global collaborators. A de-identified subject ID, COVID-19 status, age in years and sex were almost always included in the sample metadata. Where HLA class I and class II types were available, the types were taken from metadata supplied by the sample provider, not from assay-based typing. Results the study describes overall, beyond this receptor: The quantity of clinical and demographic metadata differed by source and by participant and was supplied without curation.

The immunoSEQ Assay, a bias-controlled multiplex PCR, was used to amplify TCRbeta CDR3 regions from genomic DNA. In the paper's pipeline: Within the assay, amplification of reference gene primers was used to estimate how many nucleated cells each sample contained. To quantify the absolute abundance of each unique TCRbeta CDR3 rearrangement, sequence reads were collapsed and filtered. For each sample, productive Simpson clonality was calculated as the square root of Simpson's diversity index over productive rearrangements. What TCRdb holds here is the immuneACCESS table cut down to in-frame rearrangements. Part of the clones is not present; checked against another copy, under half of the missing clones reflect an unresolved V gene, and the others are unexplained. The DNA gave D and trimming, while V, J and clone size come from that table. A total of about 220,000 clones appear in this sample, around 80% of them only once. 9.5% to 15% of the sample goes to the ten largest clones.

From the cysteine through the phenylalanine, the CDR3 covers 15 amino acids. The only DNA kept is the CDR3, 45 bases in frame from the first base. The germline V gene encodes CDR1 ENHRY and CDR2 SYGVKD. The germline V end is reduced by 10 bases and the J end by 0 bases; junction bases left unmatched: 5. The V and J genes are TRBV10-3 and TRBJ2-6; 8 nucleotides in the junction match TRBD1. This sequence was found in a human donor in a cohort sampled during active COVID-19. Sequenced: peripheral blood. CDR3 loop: CATRTGISGANVLTF. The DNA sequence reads TGTGCCACCAGGACAGGGATCTCTGGGGCCAACGTCCTGACTTTC.